This TCR beta chain originates from a study of neurological immune-mediated disorders. Germline V gives CDR1 SGHDT, CDR2 YYEEEE. This CDR3 contains 16 residues. Trimming at V came to 4 bases and at J to 0 bases, leaving 9 bases not matched to a gene. TCRdb analysed the 5' RACE reads with MiXCR anew, one entry per CDR3 protein. This table has about 32,000 distinct CDR3 sequences, 3.5% to 4% appearing once. Sequencing input: PBMCs. The source is a young man with multiple sclerosis. This chain links TRBV5-6 with TRBJ1-1; 7 bases match TRBD1. For the CDR3, the DNA is TGTGCCAGCAGCCACAGGGGCCGGTTGTTGAACACTGAAGCTTTCTTT. It yields the protein CASSHRGRLLNTEAFF.